This record looks at one T cell receptor (beta chain) sequence and its context. What it recognizes is unknown. The data were taken from a study of blood T cells in healthy people across ages. The study's findings and limits: Unsorted PBMC input precluded a conclusive naive versus antigen-experienced comparison.

Every donor contributed around 10 milliliters of peripheral blood by blood draw. The CDR3 is 15 amino acids. The V and J ends lost 5 bases and 0 bases respectively, with 11 bases between them. Germline V CDR1 and CDR2: SGHAT, FQNNGV. Alongside a J-beta primer mix, a sample-barcoded 5' primer served in a second PCR lasting about 6 to 12 cycles. A tag from a template-switch adaptor with 12 random nucleotides marked each cDNA molecule. TCRdb independently ran MiXCR on the 5' RACE reads; one entry per CDR3 protein. The sample lists hundreds of thousands of distinct CDR3 sequences, around 24% occurring once. The same data also contributed to another study, on T cells of mothers and their children.

Input material: blood. The receptor was isolated from a boy aged 5-17 years in good health. This chain links TRBV11-2 with TRBJ2-1; unclear D gene. CDR3 loop: CASSLTQSSYNEQFF. CDR3 nucleotides: TGTGCCAGCAGCCTAACTCAGAGCTCCTACAATGAGCAGTTCTTC.